The TCR beta chain under discussion was sequenced for a study of lymphopenia after photon versus proton radiotherapy. Study-level findings and limits: Authors raise, but do not show, better survival with proton therapy. Oligoclonal CD8+ Temra expansion after nadir drove photon patients' diversity drop.

V shed 3 bases, J shed 6 bases, and the junction held 6 bases outside the gene matches. The CDR3 spans 14 residues. Germline lookup yields CDR1 SGHRS and CDR2 YFSETQ. TCRdb's copy holds only in-frame clones and misses some; the assay was immunoSEQ multiplex PCR. The sample comprises roughly 23,000 clones, 92% of which are singletons, and roughly 9.6% rests with the top ten. As to this clone: What it binds is not known.

Here the sequenced sample was peripheral blood, taken from a patient treated with proton-based radiotherapy. This sequence joins TRBV5-1 and TRBJ2-3, with 8 nucleotides matching TRBD1. The TCR sequence derives from a woman aged 70-85 years with pancreatic cancer. Some clones in this sample may be carry-over from other donors' samples. The DNA of the CDR3 is TGCGCCAGCAGCTATGGACAGGGCTCGGATACGCAGTATTTT. Its translation is CASSYGQGSDTQYF.